This T cell receptor (beta chain) emerged from a study of cytomegalovirus exposure and HLA in healthy donors. Study observations and caveats: In an earlier analysis, productive rearrangement rates for most beta V segments clustered near 87% or 30%. As confirmed in vitro, a few CMV-associated chains were specific for CMV antigens.

Germline CDR1 reads MGHRA; CDR2 reads YSYEKL. V shed 7 bases and J 6 bases; nucleotides not matched to a gene: 11. The CDR3 runs to 14 residues. As regards this clone: Its cognate antigen is unknown.

PCR was performed using 60 Vbeta and 13 Jbeta primers. TCRdb keeps only in-frame clones here, not all; method: immunoSEQ multiplex PCR. The table records 50,000 or so clones, roughly four fifths of them present only once. Sequences were obtained from PBMCs. This clonotype was obtained from a boy between 10 and 17 years old in good health and CMV-seropositive. The V call is TRBV4-1, the J call TRBJ2-7; 8 nucleotides match TRBD2. CDR3 DNA: TGCGCCAGCAAGGAACTCGGGGGGGGCGGCGAGCAGTACTTC. This gives the protein CASKELGGGGEQYF.